In this sample, the clone carrying this T cell receptor (beta chain) turned up a few times. Its antigen is not known. The J segment lost 2 bases and the V segment lost 7 bases, leaving 3 bases of the junction unmatched. The CDR3 has 13 amino acids. Per germline, CDR1 SGHRS and CDR2 YFSETQ. The data originate from a study of beta chain features in type 1 diabetes. Points from the study as a whole: The study found moderately but significantly shorter TCRB CDR3s in all four CD4+ subsets of Type 1 diabetes patients.

The isolated RNA, all of it, was reverse transcribed, so expressed TCRB transcripts were what got sequenced. Measured with immunoSEQ multiplex PCR; TCRdb has only the in-frame clones, and not every one. Of 300,000 to 350,000 clones in the sample, roughly 8.8% were seen once. This TCR came from a man aged 25 to 45 with type 1 diabetes. The sample consisted of central memory CD4+ T cells from blood. The chain links TRBV5-1 to TRBJ2-5; 9 bases map to TRBD1. The CDR3: CASYGTGQETQYF. The CDR3 DNA reads as TGCGCCAGCTACGGGACAGGGCAAGAGACCCAGTACTTC.